Shown below are 3 T cell receptor beta chains from a single sample sequenced in a study of molecular identifiers for immune sequencing clone quantification. TCRdb independently ran MiXCR on the PCR reads; one entry per CDR3 protein. The sample consists of about 9,800 distinct CDR3 sequences, roughly 19% of them appearing once. Sequenced material: naive CD8+ T cells from blood, with Jurkat cell RNA spiked in. As to subset: FACS-sorted CD8+CD4-CCR7+CD45RA+ naive T cells. The receptors were gathered from a human donor in good health. Some libraries in this study had Jurkat cell RNA spiked in.

CDR3 sequence: CASSQFGVNQPQHF. The DNA of the CDR3 is TGTGCCAGCAGCCAATTCGGGGTAAATCAGCCCCAGCATTTT. The J gene is TRBJ1-5, the V gene TRBV3-1; D is undetermined. The CDR3 has 14 amino acids. Germline V lookup: CDR1 LGHDT, CDR2 YNNKEL (reference sequence). Between the trimmed V and J ends, which lost 2 bases and 4 bases, there was a span of 9 bases.

This clonotype was counted many times. The genes are TRBV7-9 and TRBJ1-1; D is perhaps TRBD1 (5 bases). The V end was cut by 4 bases, the J end by 7 bases, with 10 bases between. The CDR3 length is 12 residues. Germline V gives CDR1 SEHNR, CDR2 FQNEAQ (reference sequence). The CDR3 is CASSSRGSEAFF. The DNA for the CDR3 is TGTGCCAGCAGCTCAAGGGGTAGTGAAGCTTTCTTT. The full variable domain, rest sourced from reference TRBV7-9 and TRBJ1-1, is DTGVSQNPRHKITKRGQNVTFRCDPISEHNRLYWYRQTLGQGPEFLTYFQNEAQLEKSRLLSDRFSAERPKGSFSTLEIQRTEQGDSAMYLCASSSRGSEAFFGQGTRLTVV.

Notes on this clonotype: A much larger clone differs from this one at a single base, so this may be a read error. The rearrangement joins TRBV6-2 or TRBV6-3 to TRBJ2-7, with a tentative D call TRBD2 (5 bases). V gave up 5 bases and J gave up 2 bases, with 13 bases separating them. In germline, CDR1 is MNHEY, CDR2 SVGEGT. The CDR3 covers 14 residues. For the CDR3, the DNA is TGTGCCAGCAGTCCTTCGGGGTTCACCTACGAGCAGTACTTC. Protein product: CASSPSGFTYEQYF.